The rows below give T cell receptor beta chains drawn from one sample of a study. TCRdb re-called the 5' RACE reads through MiXCR, storing one row per CDR3 protein. Of about 9,800 distinct CDR3 sequences detected, 20% to 30% appear once; the ten largest clones hold more than 2.5%. The sequenced sample was Tregs sorted from blood. The source is a female donor with breast cancer. CDR3s include the opening cysteine and the closing phenylalanine or tryptophan. The D gene is left open where the match is weak. Clone size appears in some rows only: once, few, many, or a class for an expanded clone.

abundance	v_gene	j_gene	d_gene	CDR3nt	CDR3aa
many	TRBV7-6	TRBJ1-1	NA	TGTGCCAGCAGCCCCGGTGGGGCGGGGCCGGGAACTGAAGCTTTCTTT	CASSPGGAGPGTEAFF
NA	TRBV25-1	TRBJ2-7	NA	TGTGCCAGCATCCGGTCGGGAGCCTACGAGCAGTACTTC	CASIRSGAYEQYF
many	TRBV20-1	TRBJ2-5	NA	TGCAGTGCCCGGGGGGCCATGGGAGAGACCCAGTACTTC	CSARGAMGETQYF
few	TRBV9	TRBJ2-1	NA	TGTGCCAGCAGCGTAGTAGTACGGGGTTACAATGAGCAGTTCTTC	CASSVVVRGYNEQFF
medium-sized	TRBV24-1	TRBJ1-1	NA	TGTGCCACCAGGGATAGGAGGAACACTGAAGCTTTCTTT	CATRDRRNTEAFF
NA	TRBV4-1	TRBJ1-1	NA	TGCGCCAGCAGCCAAGCGGGGGGGGGACACACTGAAGCTTTCTTT	CASSQAGGGHTEAFF
NA	TRBV9	TRBJ2-1	NA	TGTGCCAGCAGCGTAGGAACCTCCAATGAGCAGTTCTTC	CASSVGTSNEQFF
medium-sized	TRBV24-1	TRBJ2-1	NA	TGTGCCACCAGTGATTTGAGGCTCGGCGAGCAGTTCTTC	CATSDLRLGEQFF
NA	TRBV7-8	TRBJ1-5	NA	TGTGCCTGCAGCTCAGCGAGCCCTCAGGTCCTACGGGGCAATCAGCCCCAGCATTTT	CACSSASPQVLRGNQPQHF
many	TRBV2	TRBJ2-2	NA	TGTGCCAGCCGAGGTGGAAGGGAGCTGTTTTTT	CASRGGRELFF
NA	TRBV7-2	TRBJ1-1	TRBD1	TGTGCCAGCAGGAGGGCCGACAGGGCACTTGCGAACACTGAAGCTTCCTTT	CASRRADRALANTEASF
medium-sized	TRBV7-9	TRBJ2-5	NA	TGTGCCAGCAGCTTAGTCCCGGGAGTGGGGACCCAGTACTTC	CASSLVPGVGTQYF
many	TRBV5-4	TRBJ2-4	NA	TGTGCCAGCAGCGCCGGACTTCTCAAAAACATTCAGTACTTC	CASSAGLLKNIQYF
few	TRBV6-1	TRBJ2-5	NA	TGTGCCACCCCGGTCCAGAGTGAAGCGCTGTACCAAGAGACCCAGTACTTC	CATPVQSEALYQETQYF
NA	TRBV6-5	TRBJ2-1	TRBD1	TGTGCCAGCAGTTTGGGTCAGGGGGACAATGAGCAGTTCTTC	CASSLGQGDNEQFF
medium-sized	TRBV20-1	TRBJ2-1	NA	TGCAGTGCTAGCTGGAGCTCCTACAATGAGCAGTTCTTC	CSASWSSYNEQFF
many	TRBV4-1	TRBJ2-1	NA	TGCGCCAGCAGCCAAGCGCGGGGCGATGAGCAGTTCTTC	CASSQARGDEQFF
few	TRBV19	TRBJ2-3	NA	TGTGCCAGTAGTATAGGGCGCACAGATACGCAGTATTTT	CASSIGRTDTQYF
NA	TRBV6-5	TRBJ1-1	NA	TGTGCCAGCAGTTACTCAAGCACTGAAGCTTTCTTT	CASSYSSTEAFF
NA	TRBV19	TRBJ1-2	NA	TGTGCCAGTAGTACGACCGACTCCGCGGGGAGCGGCTACACCTTC	CASSTTDSAGSGYTF
medium-sized	TRBV6-5	TRBJ1-5	NA	TGTGCCGGCCCCCGGGACCTCGAAGAGGATCAGCCCCAGCATTTT	CAGPRDLEEDQPQHF
NA	TRBV5-1	TRBJ1-1	NA	TGCGCCAGCAGCTCCTTAGGTGAAGCTTTCTTT	CASSSLGEAFF
NA	TRBV5-1	TRBJ2-7	NA	TGCGCCAGCAGCCCTCGGGGGAGCTCCTACGAGCAGTACTTC	CASSPRGSSYEQYF
medium-sized	TRBV20-1	TRBJ2-7	NA	TGCAGTGCGCTACCCGGAGTAGGAGGACTCTACGAGCAGTACTTC	CSALPGVGGLYEQYF
many	TRBV12-3/TRBV12-4	TRBJ1-5	TRBD1	TGTGCCAGCAGTCCGACAGGGAGCAATCAGCCCCAGCATTTT	CASSPTGSNQPQHF
many	TRBV7-6	TRBJ1-1	NA	TGTGCCAGCAGCCCCGAAGGTCTAGGGGGCACTGAAGCTTTCTTT	CASSPEGLGGTEAFF
NA	TRBV3-1	TRBJ2-1	TRBD2	TGTGCCAGCAGCCCGGGACTAGCAAGAGCGTCCTACAATGAGCAGTTCTTC	CASSPGLARASYNEQFF
many	TRBV10-2	TRBJ1-6	TRBD1	TGCGCCAGCAGTGAAAGGCCCCGGGACAGGGGAGGGTCGTGGAATTCACCCCTCCACTTT	CASSERPRDRGGSWNSPLHF
medium-sized	TRBV5-1	TRBJ1-1	NA	TGCGCCAGCAGCTTTATCCAGAACACTGAAGCTTTCTTT	CASSFIQNTEAFF
many	TRBV2	TRBJ2-7	TRBD2	TGTGCCAGCAGTCTAGCGGGGCCCTCCTACGAGCAGTACTTC	CASSLAGPSYEQYF